The present T cell receptor beta chain was sequenced within a study of blood T cells in healthy people across ages. Study outcomes and limitations: Roughly linear declines in TCR beta diversity per million T cells occurred with age.

Germline CDR1 reads SGHVS; CDR2 reads FQNEAQ. The CDR3 covers 17 residues. The V end was cut by 5 bases, the J end by 4 bases, with 22 bases between. Details on this clonotype: Its antigen is as yet unknown.

Combining a sample-barcoded 5' primer with a J-beta primer mix, a second PCR ran for about 6 to 12 cycles. TCRdb itself ran the 5' RACE reads through MiXCR, one entry per CDR3 protein. Among some 850,000 distinct CDR3 sequences listed, roughly 25% were seen once. These data were also filed under a second study, of T cells of mothers and their children. This second study notes: Once extracted, all RNA went into cDNA synthesis at around 1.6 ug per 15 ul.

This TCR derives from a boy younger than 18 in good health. The chain recombines TRBV7-8 with TRBJ2-3; D might be TRBD1 or TRBD2, each matching 5 bases. Sequencing used blood. Here the CDR3 reads CASSPRSVGEAADTQYF. CDR3 in DNA: TGTGCCAGCAGCCCCCGAAGTGTGGGGGAAGCTGCAGATACGCAGTATTTT.